The 4 T cell receptor beta chains presented below share a single source sample, sequenced in a study of T cells after posttransplantation cyclophosphamide. Cyclophosphamide on days +3 and +4 followed busulfan-fludarabine conditioning and a marrow graft. Profiling relied on immunoSEQ multiplex PCR, and the TCRdb table lists in-frame clones only, not all of them. This sample has some 8,000 clones, with roughly 88% found just once. Sequenced material: CD4+ T cells sorted from blood, taken approximately 45 months after allogeneic stem cell transplant with posttransplant cyclophosphamide. These receptors came from a female patient aged 50-60 years who received an allogeneic stem cell transplant from a related donor, was CMV-positive, and had no GVHD. Some T cells may be supplied by the graft donor.

V usage is TRBV6-6 and J usage is TRBJ2-1, with D unresolved. Germline CDR1 MNHNY, CDR2 SVGAGI (reference sequence). The CDR3 loop spans 11 amino acids. The germline V and J ends were trimmed by 2 bases and 10 bases, with 6 bases remaining between them. The chain's CDR3 is CASSYKQEQFF. The CDR3 DNA is TGTGCCAGCAGTTACAAGCAAGAGCAGTTCTTC.

The chain has TRBV6-5 and TRBJ2-1, with a possible D match to TRBD2 (5 bases). The germline CDR1 and CDR2 sequences are MNHEY and SVGAGI. V lost 2 bases, J lost 7 bases, and 6 bases lay in between. The CDR3 is made up of 12 amino acids. CDR3 nucleotides: TGTGCCAGCAGTTACGGGGAGAATGAGCAGTTCTTC. Protein sequence: CASSYGENEQFF.

The chain combines TRBV28 with TRBJ1-2, with a weak D call TRBD1 (6 bases). CDR3 size: 12 residues. The germline CDR1 and CDR2 sequences are MDHEN and SYDVKM. The germline V and J ends were trimmed by 6 bases and 5 bases, with 10 bases remaining between them. CDR3 protein: CASRLGQYGYTF. The CDR3 bases are TGTGCCAGCAGGCTAGGACAGTATGGCTACACCTTC.

This clone was recorded a few times. The rearrangement uses TRBV10-2 and TRBJ1-3; no reliable D call. V lost 6 bases, J lost 0 bases, and 15 bases lay in between. Germline CDR1 and CDR2: WSHSY and SAAADI. The CDR3 spans 16 residues. The CDR3 region is CASRPPVFGSGNTIYF. DNA for the CDR3: TGCGCCAGCAGGCCCCCGGTCTTCGGCTCTGGAAACACCATATATTTT.